This section outlines one T cell receptor beta chain sequence together with its context. No antigen is known for it. CDR3 regions of TCR beta were amplified from RNA transcripts. HTBI-primed first-round RT-PCR preceded second-round multiplex PCR. TCRdb ran MiXCR on the multiplex PCR reads and lists one entry per CDR3 protein. This sample has around 43,000 distinct CDR3 sequences, with about 51% found just once. The data originate from a study of Graves' ophthalmopathy and Graves' hyperthyroidism. Findings and caveats of the study: Detected in blood as well were most expanded thyroid clonotypes with frequency above 0.001. Ophthalmopathy versus stable hyperthyroidism: 13-signature model gave roughly 88% sensitivity, approximately 80% specificity. Ophthalmopathy progression cases were predicted by the model with approximately 71% sensitivity and 72% to 85% specificity.

Trimming left V 6 bases short and J 0 bases short, with 14 bases between. Germline V gene lookup returns CDR1 SNHLY and CDR2 FYNNEI. The CDR3 spans 15 residues. The V call is TRBV2, the J call TRBJ1-1, with D unclear. The clonotype was recovered from an adult man with Graves' ophthalmopathy. The specimen sequenced was peripheral blood. The CDR3 region has the DNA TGTGCCAGCAGAGCAAATAGCGGAGTGAACACTGAAGCTTTCTTT. Translating gives CASRANSGVNTEAFF.